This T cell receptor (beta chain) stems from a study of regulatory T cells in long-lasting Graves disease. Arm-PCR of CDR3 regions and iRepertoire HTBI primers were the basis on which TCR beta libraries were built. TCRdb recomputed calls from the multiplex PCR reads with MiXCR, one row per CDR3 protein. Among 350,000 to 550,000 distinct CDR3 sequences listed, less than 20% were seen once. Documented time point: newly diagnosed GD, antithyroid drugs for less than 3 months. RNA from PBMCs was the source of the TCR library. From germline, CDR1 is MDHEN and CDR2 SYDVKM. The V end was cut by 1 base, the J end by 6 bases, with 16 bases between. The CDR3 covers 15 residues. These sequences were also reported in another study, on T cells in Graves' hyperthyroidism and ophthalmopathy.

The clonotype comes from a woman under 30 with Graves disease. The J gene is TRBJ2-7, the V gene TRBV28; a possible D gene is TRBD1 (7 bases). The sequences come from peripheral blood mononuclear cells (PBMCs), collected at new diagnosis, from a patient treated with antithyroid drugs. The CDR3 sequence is CASSLLGGGGLEQYF. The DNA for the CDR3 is TGTGCCAGCAGTTTATTAGGCGGAGGGGGCCTCGAGCAGTACTTC.